This passage covers 4 T cell receptor beta chains from one sample sequenced in a study of T cells in Graves' hyperthyroidism and ophthalmopathy. Amplified regions were TCR beta CDR3 sequences from RNA transcripts. Primed by the HTBI set, a first-round RT-PCR was run on the TCR CDR3. TCRdb redid the calling of the multiplex PCR reads with MiXCR, one entry per CDR3 protein. Here the sample spans about 560,000 distinct CDR3 sequences, roughly 17% being singletons. The material sequenced was blood. These receptors all stem from a young woman with Graves' hyperthyroidism.

In its sample, this clonotype was seen many times. The chain is built from TRBV2 and TRBJ1-1; 7 positions match TRBD1. The germline V gene has CDR1 SNHLY and CDR2 FYNNEI. The ends lost 6 bases at V and 4 bases at J; junction bases unmatched: 8. The CDR3 sequence is 14 residues long. Written as DNA, the CDR3 is TGTGCCAGCAGCGAGATAACAGGGGCCACTGAAGCTTTCTTT. It yields the protein CASSEITGATEAFF.

The sample holds many counts of this clonotype. CDR3: CASSFTEGGKSYEQYF. The CDR3, as DNA: TGTGCCAGCAGCTTTACGGAGGGGGGAAAATCCTACGAGCAGTACTTC. The chain combines TRBV5-6 with TRBJ2-7; D may correspond to TRBD1 or TRBD2 (6 bases each). CDR3 length: 16 amino acids. Germline values: CDR1 SGHDT, CDR2 YYEEEE. Trimming removed 2 bases at V and 1 base at J, with 16 bases between.

This clonotype was picked up many times. The gene calls are TRBV2 and TRBJ2-5, with TRBD1 as a possible D gene (5 bases). CDR1 and CDR2 (germline): SNHLY, FYNNEI. The V end lost 8 bases, the J end lost 3 bases, and 13 bases lay between the germline ends. This CDR3 spans 13 amino acids. The CDR3 nucleotides are TGTGCCAGCCAATCAGGACATGAAGAGACCCAGTACTTC. Translation gives CASQSGHEETQYF.

V usage is TRBV28 and J usage is TRBJ1-4; D might be TRBD1 (6 bases). Germline V gives CDR1 MDHEN, CDR2 SYDVKM. The length of the CDR3 is 14 residues. Trimming shortened V by 7 bases and J by 8 bases, and 17 bases separated the two germline ends. The CDR3 bases are TGTGCCAGCAACCGGGGGGGGGGCCAGGAAAAACTGTTTTTT. Its protein is CASNRGGGQEKLFF.